This T cell receptor beta chain was captured by sequencing in a study of T cell changes during pregnancy in multiple sclerosis. The table came from immunoSEQ multiplex PCR; TCRdb's copy has only in-frame clones and leaves some out. The sample contains approximately 60,000 clones, around nine tenths of which appear only once. This CDR3 spans 12 amino acids. The germline CDR1 and CDR2 sequences are MNHEY and SMNVEV (reference sequence). V was trimmed by 5 bases and J by 6 bases, leaving 8 bases between them. Input material: peripheral blood from another person, used as feeder cells. The receptor was isolated from a human donor whose cells served as feeder cells for cultures in a pregnancy study. V gene TRBV27 combines with J gene TRBJ1-5; the D gene is possibly TRBD1 (6 bases). CDR3 residues: CASSLQGQPQHF. CDR3 nucleotides: TGTGCCAGCAGTCTACAGGGTCAGCCCCAGCATTTT.